This T cell receptor beta chain was sequenced for a study of shared clonotypes between healthy human individuals (dated by TCRdb to the early 2020s). About the study as a whole: A couple of women and a few men aged 18 to 49 years were included in the cohort. For each donor, CD4 naive and CD4 memory were each given three plates, CD8 naive was given two plates, and CD8 memory was given one plate. The study deeply sequenced blood TCR repertoires of about 5 healthy adults to estimate repertoire size and the extent of clonotype sharing between individuals. Libraries were prepared and TCR repertoires were sequenced by different laboratories using diverse techniques, in order to increase sequencing depth and limit assay-specific biases. Per donor, leukapheresis produced somewhere between about 0.8 and 9 billion PBMCs. The paper's findings and limits, for the study overall: Even with the large sequencing depth, rarefaction of the sorted-subset datasets indicated that sequencing was incomplete. Because the study included only a small number of donors, the genetic and exposure-history diversity represented was limited. Roughly 5% of naive CD4, 3% to 4% of naive CD8, approximately 2.2% of memory CD4, and roughly 0.4% of memory CD8 clonotypes were shared across several donors. Sampling was restricted to blood, and TCR repertoires in tissue are likely to differ from TCR repertoires in blood. Based on pairwise subsampling, the degree of clonotype sharing among donors was expected to be affected by sequencing depth. Clonotypes shared by all four sorted-subset donors showed higher generation probabilities than non-shared clonotypes. Larger estimated clonotype richness was generally found for naive subsets than for memory subsets.

Concerning this clone: Which antigen it targets is not known. No base qualities exist here, and no much larger clone lies one base off it.

The CDR3 spans 13 residues, from the cysteine through the phenylalanine. The DNA shown is the 39-base CDR3, in frame from base 1. CDR1 and CDR2, looked up from the germline V gene (reference sequence), are SGHNT and YYREEE. V loses 1 base, J loses 6 bases, and the germline ends lie 10 bases apart. Using the deep immunoSEQ assay, TCR CDR3 regions were amplified from genomic DNA by multiplex PCR. Extracted genomic DNA from each cell subset was distributed evenly across all wells of several immunoSEQ 96-well plates, and each plate was treated as a replicate. For sorted subsets, each replicate PCR was loaded with around 200 ng genomic DNA, equivalent to 25,000 to 35,000 T cell genomes. Purified libraries were quantified with a Qubit 3.0 fluorometer, sized on a Bioanalyzer 2100, and re-quantified with the KAPA Library Quantification kit. Every immunoSEQ 96-well plate was sequenced on a dedicated single-read 150-cycle Illumina NextSeq 550 flow cell. In the source study's methods: Because the immunoSEQ output held only junctional sequences and lacked quality scores, the filtering could not match the filtering applied to full-length reads. Sequences were annotated with PyIR, a Python wrapper for IgBLAST v1.9, using IMGT germline references to assign V/J genes and CDR3. Reads were filtered out if the reads had weak V/J assignments (E-value above 1e-6), no CDR3, stop codons, out-of-frame junctions, or ambiguous translated residues. V3J clonotypes were defined by identical inferred V gene, J gene, and CDR3 amino acid sequence. Percentage overlap between repertoires was calculated by dividing the number of shared unique clonotypes by the size of the smaller repertoire. RTK rarefaction, the Chao1 estimator, and Recon v2.1 estimates of unobserved clonotypes were used to assess repertoire richness. OLGA was used to compute generation probabilities for all TCRbeta clonotypes that the gDNA method yielded from a handful of donors. TCRdb took this table from immuneACCESS and kept in-frame rearrangements with V and J called. Such tables lack part of the clones; where checked against another copy, unresolved V genes explain under half of the gap, and the rest is unexplained. The V and J calls and clone size are taken from that table; D and trimming were inferred from the DNA. Within this sample are some 1,900,000 clones, with about 95% of them counted one time only. 1% to 1.5% of the sample is held by the ten biggest clonotypes.

For the CD8 naive samples, CD45RO-negative cells were positively selected for CCR7, yielding a CD45RA+CCR7+ population from which TemRA cells were excluded. The donors were healthy, HIV-negative adults with no recently reported acute infections or vaccinations. Every donor was a Caucasian adult living in Nashville, Tennessee, USA. After blood collection by leukapheresis, PBMCs were isolated using Ficoll-Histopaque density gradient centrifugation and then cryopreserved in the vapor phase of liquid nitrogen. Analytical flow cytometry was used to check the purity and quantity of every magnetically sorted T cell population. From each sorted fraction, genomic DNA was isolated and quantified by UV absorbance on a Nanodrop 2000c.

The sequence was collected from a man aged 18 to 29 in good health. Sequences were obtained from naive CD8+ T cells sorted from blood. This specimen's cell subset or site label, per the study, means: CD45RA+CCR7+. Recombination linked TRBV5-4 to TRBJ1-2; the D gene remains uncertain. The DNA is TGTGCCAGCAGCTTGTCCCTGACGGATGGCTACACCTTC. Its protein reads: CASSLSLTDGYTF.